This TCR beta chain was captured in a study of T cell clonality in common variable immunodeficiency. Study-level results: Authors noted CVID clonality's cause needs subpopulation repertoire sequencing. Compared with healthy controls, CVID subjects showed increased TCRbeta clonality, mostly in about a third. Compared with controls, CVID subjects had fewer shared TCRbeta clones.

Profiling relied on immunoSEQ multiplex PCR, and the TCRdb table lists in-frame clones only, not all of them. The sample contains tens of thousands of clones, none of them singletons. Caucasian heritage predominated among both patients and controls. The J segment lost 2 bases and the V segment lost 3 bases, leaving 3 bases of the junction unmatched. The CDR3 loop spans 14 amino acids. Germline CDR1 reads DFQATT; CDR2 reads SNEGSKA (reference sequence). This clone was seen at least ten times. Its antigen is currently unknown. The CDR3 extends 3 residues past the end of the read, so its final part is completed from the germline J gene.

The sample consisted of peripheral blood mononuclear cells. V is TRBV20-1 and J is TRBJ1-2; 10 bases line up with TRBD1. The receptor comes from a person between 18 and 70 years old in good health. This CDR3 reads CSASDRGLNYGYTF. The DNA read from the CDR3 is TGCAGTGCTAGCGACAGGGGGCTGAACTATGGC.